The sequence of this T cell receptor (beta chain) was determined in a study of a mutant IDH1 vaccine in newly diagnosed glioma. Background on the study: Earlier therapy was either radiotherapy, temozolomide, or both, and most got both. In the visit schedule, V12 fell in week 35, while V13 fell in week 47.

The protocol was immunoSEQ multiplex PCR, while the TCRdb copy is restricted to in-frame clones and leaves out a portion. In the table there are over 45,000 clones, around three quarters of which are singletons. Germline V gene lookup returns CDR1 MGHDK and CDR2 SYGVNS. CDR3 length: 13 amino acids. V lost 3 bases to trimming and J lost 1 base, with 6 bases between them. Time point in this sample: week 47, end of study. A 20-mer mutant IDH1 peptide at 300 ug was injected subcutaneously with topical imiquimod. New IDH1-mutant, ATRX-lost WHO grade 3 or 4 astrocytomas occurred in donors. Details on this clone: Its antigen is not known.

The V and J genes are TRBV25-1 and TRBJ2-5; the D gene is possibly TRBD2 (6 bases). The source material was PBMCs, sampled from a glioma patient whose treatment included an IDH1 peptide vaccine. The TCR originated in a man aged 50-59 years with glioma. CDR3 region: CASSEGGQETQYF. CDR3 DNA sequence: TGTGCCAGCAGTGAGGGAGGCCAAGAGACCCAGTACTTC.